This TCR beta chain is from a study of cytomegalovirus exposure and HLA in healthy donors. Study-level results: Using the classifier, cytomegalovirus status was reportedly diagnosed with high specificity and sensitivity.

A remark on this clone: Its specificity is unknown.

Primers: 60 Vbeta forward and 13 Jbeta reverse. Some clones are missing from TCRdb's copy, which holds only in-frame ones; the method was immunoSEQ multiplex PCR. The table lists approximately 200,000 clones, approximately 78% of them singletons. Germline values: CDR1 SGHRS, CDR2 YFSETQ. The CDR3 is 15 residues long. Germline trimming cut 4 bases from V and 8 bases from J; bases unmatched to any gene: 12. Sample: PBMCs. The TCR sequence derives from a woman in her forties or fifties in good health and CMV-seropositive. The chain is built from TRBV5-1 and TRBJ1-2, with TRBD1 matching 9 bases. The CDR3 nucleotides are TGCGCCAGCAGCCCGTTGCCGGGACAGGGAATAGGCTACACCTTC. This translates into CASSPLPGQGIGYTF.